This record concerns one T cell receptor beta chain sequence. An end of the junction does not agree with germline; a read error may underlie this. The table came from immunoSEQ multiplex PCR; TCRdb's copy has only in-frame clones and leaves some out. The table lists roughly 200,000 clones, around 86% of them singletons. The CDR3 runs to 14 residues. The V gene's germline CDR1 is KGHDR and CDR2 SFDVKD. Residents of 24 US areas, aged about 18 to 95 years, made up the participants. This sample stems from a study of blood T cell repertoires in COVID-19. About the research overall: Acute-phase and convalescent COVID-19 samples originated in the United States, Italy and Spain.

This clonotype was sampled from a middle-aged woman with acute COVID-19. V and J are TRBV24-1 and TRBJ2-3; D is unresolved. Source material: PBMCs or T cells enriched from blood (not recorded which). The CDR3 region has the DNA TGTGCCACCACTGATCGCCAGGGCACAGATACGCAGTATTTT. It encodes CATTDRQGTDTQYF.